This T cell receptor beta chain originates from a study of T cell responses to AZD1222 COVID-19 vaccine. The data were produced by immunoSEQ multiplex PCR, yet TCRdb's version contains in-frame clones alone and is incomplete. The table lists approximately 190,000 clones, under 95% of them singletons, with roughly 0.99% in the top ten. Germline lookup yields CDR1 SGHRS and CDR2 YFSETQ. This CDR3 is built from 14 residues. With regard to this clone: The junction shows a germline mismatch at one end, possibly a read error. The sample has other DNA sequences that encode this CDR3 too.

The chain links TRBV5-1 to TRBJ1-1, with D tentatively TRBD1 (5 bases). The sequenced sample was peripheral blood, obtained on day 0 of AZD1222 vaccination. The receptor was isolated from an adult in good health. CDR3 DNA sequence: TGCGCCAGCAGCTTGGCAGGGACGAACACTGAGGCTTTCTTT. It codes for CASSLAGTNTEAFF.